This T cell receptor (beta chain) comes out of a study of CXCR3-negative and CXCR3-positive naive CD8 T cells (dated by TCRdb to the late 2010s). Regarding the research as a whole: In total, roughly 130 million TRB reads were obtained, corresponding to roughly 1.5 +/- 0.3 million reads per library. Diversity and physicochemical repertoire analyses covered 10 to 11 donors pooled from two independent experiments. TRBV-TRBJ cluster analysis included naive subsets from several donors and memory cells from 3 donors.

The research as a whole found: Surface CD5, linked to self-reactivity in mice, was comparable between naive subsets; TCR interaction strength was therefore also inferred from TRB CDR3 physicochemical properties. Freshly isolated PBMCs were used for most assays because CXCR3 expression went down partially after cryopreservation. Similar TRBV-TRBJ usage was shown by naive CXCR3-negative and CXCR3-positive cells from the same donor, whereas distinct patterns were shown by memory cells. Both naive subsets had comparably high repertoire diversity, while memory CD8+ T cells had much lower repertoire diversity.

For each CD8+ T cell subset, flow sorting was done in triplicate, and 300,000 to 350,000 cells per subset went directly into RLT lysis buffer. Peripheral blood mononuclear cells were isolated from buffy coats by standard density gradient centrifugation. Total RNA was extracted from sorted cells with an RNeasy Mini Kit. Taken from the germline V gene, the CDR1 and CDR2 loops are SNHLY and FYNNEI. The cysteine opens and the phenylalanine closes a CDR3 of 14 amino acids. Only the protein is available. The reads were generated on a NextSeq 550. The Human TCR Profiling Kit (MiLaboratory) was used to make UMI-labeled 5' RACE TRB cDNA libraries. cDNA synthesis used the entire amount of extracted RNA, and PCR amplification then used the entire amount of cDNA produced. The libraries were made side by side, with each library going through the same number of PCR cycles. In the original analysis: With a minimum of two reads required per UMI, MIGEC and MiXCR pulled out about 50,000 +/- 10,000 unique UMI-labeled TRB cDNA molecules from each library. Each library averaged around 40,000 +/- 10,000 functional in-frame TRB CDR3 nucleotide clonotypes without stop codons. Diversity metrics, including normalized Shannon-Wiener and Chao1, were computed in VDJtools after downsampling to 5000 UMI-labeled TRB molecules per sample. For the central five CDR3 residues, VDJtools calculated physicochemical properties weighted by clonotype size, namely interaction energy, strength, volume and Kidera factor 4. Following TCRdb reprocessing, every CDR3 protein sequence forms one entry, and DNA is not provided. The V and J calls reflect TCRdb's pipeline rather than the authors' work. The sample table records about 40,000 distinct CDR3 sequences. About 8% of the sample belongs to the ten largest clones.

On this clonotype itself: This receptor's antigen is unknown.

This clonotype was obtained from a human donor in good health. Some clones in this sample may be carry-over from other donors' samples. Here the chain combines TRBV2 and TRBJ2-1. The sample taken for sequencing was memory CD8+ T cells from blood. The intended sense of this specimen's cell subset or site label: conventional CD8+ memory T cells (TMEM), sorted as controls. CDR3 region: CASREGFMLSEQFF.